The source of this TCR beta chain is a study of blood T cell repertoires in COVID-19. Study as a whole: Both acute and convalescent COVID-19 samples were obtained from the United States, Italy and Spain. The cDNA or gDNA used as material had been derived from T cells, B-cell-depleted T cells, or PBMCs.

Germline CDR1 is WNHNN and CDR2 is SYGVQD (reference sequence). The V gene lost 2 bases and the J gene lost 0 bases, with 21 bases spanning the gap. The CDR3 has 19 amino acids. Authors' data handling: How many nucleated cells were present was estimated from reference gene primer amplification. The method was immunoSEQ multiplex PCR; TCRdb's version includes in-frame clones alone and lacks a portion of them. V, J and clone size derive from that table, while D and trimming were established from the DNA sequence. The sample comprises some 69,000 clones, around 90% of which are singletons, and roughly 1.3% rests with the top ten.

Sequencing was performed on peripheral blood. V is TRBV10-1 and J is TRBJ2-3; possibly TRBD2 for D (6 bases). The clonotype was recovered from a man between 60 and 70 years old with acute or convalescent COVID-19. Here the CDR3 reads CASSEDLSGATYSTDTQYF. CDR3 DNA: TGCGCCAGCAGTGAGGACCTCTCGGGAGCAACTTATAGCACAGATACGCAGTATTTT.